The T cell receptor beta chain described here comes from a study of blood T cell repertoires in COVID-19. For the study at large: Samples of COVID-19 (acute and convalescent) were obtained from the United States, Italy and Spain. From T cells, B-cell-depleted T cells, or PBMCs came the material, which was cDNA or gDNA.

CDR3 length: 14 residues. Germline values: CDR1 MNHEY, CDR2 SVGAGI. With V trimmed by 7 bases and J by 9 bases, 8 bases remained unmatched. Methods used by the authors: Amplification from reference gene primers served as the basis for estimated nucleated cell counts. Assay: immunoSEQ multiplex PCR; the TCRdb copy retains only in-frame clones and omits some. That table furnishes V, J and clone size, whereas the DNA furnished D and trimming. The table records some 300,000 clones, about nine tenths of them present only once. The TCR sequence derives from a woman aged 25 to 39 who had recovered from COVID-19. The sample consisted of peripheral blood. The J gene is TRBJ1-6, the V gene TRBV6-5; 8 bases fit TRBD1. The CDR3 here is CASKARGLSSPLHF. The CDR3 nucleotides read TGTGCCAGCAAAGCCAGGGGGCTTTCTTCACCCCTCCACTTT.